What follows are 17 T cell receptor beta chains derived from one specimen sequenced in a study of OX40 agonist ivuxolimab in advanced cancers. Sequencing was performed with immunoSEQ multiplex PCR; in TCRdb, only in-frame clones are kept and a portion is missing. The data contain 60,000 to 75,000 clones, around 93% of them seen just once; the ten biggest clones take up roughly 19%. Sequencing used CD4+ or CD8+ T cells sorted from blood, obtained in a trial of the OX40 agonist ivuxolimab. The receptors come from an adult with an advanced solid tumor such as melanoma, head and neck, liver or kidney cancer.

The genes are TRBV10-3 and TRBJ2-7; 7 positions match TRBD2. With 7 bases clipped from V and 13 bases from J, the junction kept 25 bases outside the gene matches. The CDR3 runs 16 residues. The V gene's germline CDR1 is ENHRY and CDR2 SYGVKD. CDR3 DNA sequence: TGTGCCATCAAGACTAGCCACGGACTTCCTACGAGCAGGGCTTACTTC. This translates into CAIKTSHGLPTSRAYF.

The V gene is TRBV7-9, the J gene TRBJ2-2, with 10 bases identical to TRBD2. The V and J ends lost 3 bases and 8 bases, in that order; junction bases with no gene match: 12. Germline V gene data show CDR1 as SEHNR and CDR2 as FQNEAQ (reference sequence). CDR3 length equals 17 residues. CDR3: CASSLLVVAGGSGELFF. CDR3 DNA sequence: TGTGCCAGCAGCTTGCTGGTGGTAGCGGGAGGTTCTGGGGAGCTGTTTTTT.

CDR3 coding DNA: TGTGCCAGTAGTATAGATACGGCGTATAGCAATCAGCCCCAGCATTTT. Protein: CASSIDTAYSNQPQHF. The chain uses TRBV19 and TRBJ1-5; D gene ambiguous. The V gene lost 0 bases and the J gene lost 0 bases, with 9 bases spanning the gap. CDR3 length: 16 residues. The germline V gene encodes CDR1 LNHDA and CDR2 SQIVND (reference sequence).

This sequence joins TRBV5-4 and TRBJ1-1, with no clear D. The CDR3 sequence is 14 residues long. V gave up 1 base and J gave up 0 bases, with 7 bases separating them. Looked up from germline, CDR1 is SGHNT and CDR2 is YYREEE (reference sequence). CDR3 sequence: CASSLRFMNTEAFF. The CDR3 DNA reads TGTGCCAGCAGCTTGCGGTTCATGAACACTGAAGCTTTCTTT.

The chain joins TRBV7-9 to TRBJ2-7; maybe TRBD1 (8 bases). The CDR3 sequence is 14 residues long. Germline-derived CDR1 and CDR2 are SEHNR and FQNEAQ (reference sequence). Trimming cost V 3 bases and J 4 bases, with 13 bases left between them. This CDR3 reads CASSFGQGGYEQYF. In DNA, the CDR3 is TGTGCCAGCAGCTTCGGACAGGGAGGGTACGAGCAGTACTTC.

V is TRBV7-8 and J is TRBJ2-5; tentatively, D is TRBD2 (7 bases). CDR3 size: 15 residues. Germline-derived CDR1 and CDR2 are SGHVS and FQNEAQ. The V gene lost 3 bases and the J gene lost 6 bases, with 17 bases spanning the gap. This chain's CDR3 is CASSLGAGVSQTQYF. DNA of the CDR3: TGTGCCAGCAGCTTGGGGGCGGGAGTCAGTCAGACCCAGTACTTC. Filled out from reference TRBV7-8 and TRBJ2-5, the complete variable domain reads GAGVSQSPRYKVAKRGQDVALRCDPISGHVSLFWYQQALGQGPEFLTYFQNEAQLDKSGLPSDRFFAERPEGSVSTLKIQRTQQEDSAVYLCASSLGAGVSQTQYFGPGTRLLVL.

The chain links TRBV29-1 to TRBJ2-3; D perhaps matches TRBD2 (5 bases). Germline-derived CDR1 and CDR2 are SQVTM and ANQGSEA. V lost 6 bases and J 2 bases, leaving 18 bases between the germline ends. This CDR3 region has 15 residues. The CDR3 nucleotides are TGCAGCGTGGTGCCCCGGGATTCCCCCACAGATACGCAGTATTTT. Translating it yields CSVVPRDSPTDTQYF.

V and J are TRBV6-5 and TRBJ1-1; perhaps TRBD1 as D (5 bases). The CDR3 has 13 residues. V was pared by 6 bases and J by 3 bases, with 11 bases between. Germline-derived CDR1 and CDR2 are MNHEY and SVGAGI. The CDR3 DNA sequence: TGTGCCAGCAGGCCGGGACGGTACACTGAAGCTTTCTTT. Translation: CASRPGRYTEAFF.

The chain carries TRBV7-9 and TRBJ2-2; the D is unclear. The ends were cut back, 4 bases at V and 5 bases at J, with 8 bases in the middle. CDR1 and CDR2 from the germline V gene are SEHNR and FQNEAQ (reference sequence). The CDR3 extends over 13 amino acids. CDR3 bases: TGTGCCAGCAGCTCTTCTTTAACCGGGGAGCTGTTTTTT. Its protein product is CASSSSLTGELFF.

The J gene is TRBJ1-3, the V gene TRBV4-2, with D maybe TRBD1 (5 bases). This CDR3 has 16 amino acids. V lost 0 bases to trimming and J lost 4 bases, with 13 bases between them. In germline, CDR1 is LGHNA, CDR2 YNFKEQ. For the CDR3, the DNA is TGTGCCAGCAGCCAAGATCTCGGGGGATTGGGAAACACCATATATTTT. Translation: CASSQDLGGLGNTIYF.

V and J are TRBV5-6 and TRBJ2-7; 9 bases agree with TRBD2. The CDR3 is 16 amino acids. Trimming cost V 4 bases and J 1 base; bases outside gene matches: 9. From germline, CDR1 is SGHDT and CDR2 YYEEEE. The CDR3 sequence is CASSPWTSEGSYEQYF. The CDR3, as DNA: TGTGCCAGCAGCCCCTGGACTAGCGAAGGATCCTACGAGCAGTACTTC. The variable domain in full, completed from reference TRBV5-6 and TRBJ2-7, reads DAGVTQSPTHLIKTRGQQVTLRCSPKSGHDTVSWYQQALGQGPQFIFQYYEEEERQRGNFPDRFSGHQFPNYSSELNVNALLLGDSALYLCASSPWTSEGSYEQYFGPGTRLTVT.

The chain carries TRBV27 and TRBJ1-1; the match to TRBD1 covers 8 bases. The CDR3 contains 15 residues. V was pared by 5 bases and J by 1 base, with 6 bases of the junction left unmatched. The germline V gene has CDR1 MNHEY and CDR2 SMNVEV (reference sequence). The CDR3 loop is CASSQGAGSNTEAFF. The CDR3 nucleotides are TGTGCCAGCAGTCAGGGGGCAGGGTCGAACACTGAAGCTTTCTTT.

The chain couples TRBV4-1 to TRBJ1-3; the D is unclear. V lost 2 bases to trimming and J lost 0 bases, with 8 bases between them. CDR1 MGHRA and CDR2 YSYEKL come from the germline V gene. The CDR3 has 15 residues. The CDR3 bases are TGCGCCAGCAGCCAACAGGCGGTCTCTGGAAACACCATATATTTT. It codes for CASSQQAVSGNTIYF.

The chain links TRBV9 to TRBJ2-2, with D unclear. Germline V lookup: CDR1 SGDLS, CDR2 YYNGEE. The CDR3 length is 11 residues. Trimming took off 6 bases at V and 5 bases at J, with 5 bases between the two ends. CDR3 in amino acids: CASTQTGELFF. The DNA for the CDR3 is TGTGCCAGCACCCAGACCGGGGAGCTGTTTTTT.

V and J are TRBV27 and TRBJ2-7; no clear D. Deletions cut 2 bases from V and 7 bases from J, with 3 bases between. The CDR3 runs 10 residues. Germline CDR1 is MNHEY and CDR2 is SMNVEV (reference sequence). CDR3 in amino acids: CASSLGEQYF. The CDR3 region has the DNA TGTGCCAGCAGTTTAGGGGAGCAGTACTTC.

The chain has TRBV5-1 and TRBJ2-5; D not certain. Germline V gene lookup returns CDR1 SGHRS and CDR2 YFSETQ. CDR3 size: 12 residues. The germline V and J ends were trimmed by 1 base and 1 base, with 2 bases remaining between them. The CDR3 here is CASSLPQETQYF. CDR3 DNA sequence: TGCGCCAGCAGCTTGCCCCAAGAGACCCAGTACTTC.

The chain employs TRBV11-3 and TRBJ2-3; 15 bases line up with TRBD2. In germline, CDR1 is SGHNT, CDR2 YENEEA. V lost 7 bases, J lost 5 bases, and 4 bases stayed unmatched. The CDR3 contains 15 residues. The CDR3 coding sequence is TGTGCCAGCAAACCGGGACTAGCGGGAGGAGATACGCAGTATTTT. Translated, it gives CASKPGLAGGDTQYF.